The 31 T cell receptor beta chains below come from one sample, sequenced in a study of T cell responses to AZD1222 COVID-19 vaccine. Produced via immunoSEQ multiplex PCR; TCRdb's table is partial and in-frame only. The sample includes roughly 140,000 clones, roughly 90% of them seen just once. The source was peripheral blood, collected 28 days after the second AZD1222 dose. The receptors derive from an adult who received the AZD1222 COVID-19 vaccine.

The CDR3 region is CASSRDNNYEQYF. CDR3 sequence (DNA): TGTGCCAGCAGCCGGGACAACAACTACGAGCAGTACTTC. The rearrangement joins TRBV2 to TRBJ2-7, with D possibly TRBD1 on 6 matching bases. V was cut by 6 bases and J by 3 bases, with 12 bases left in between. CDR3 length: 13 amino acids. Looked up from germline, CDR1 is SNHLY and CDR2 is FYNNEI.

The chain recombines TRBV19 with TRBJ1-1; no clear D. This CDR3 is built from 13 residues. Germline V gene lookup returns CDR1 LNHDA and CDR2 SQIVND (reference sequence). Trimming took 5 bases from V and 2 from J, leaving 9 bases between them. The CDR3 is CASSAYTNTEAFF. The CDR3 DNA is TGTGCCAGTAGTGCCTATACTAACACTGAAGCTTTCTTT.

This chain links TRBV9 with TRBJ2-5, with 9 nucleotides matching TRBD1. The CDR3 totals 15 residues. V dropped 5 bases and J dropped 5; count of bases not matched to a gene: 10. The germline V gene encodes CDR1 SGDLS and CDR2 YYNGEE. Here the CDR3 DNA reads TGTGCCAGCAGTCGGGACAGGGAAAAATGGGAGACCCAGTACTTC. It specifies CASSRDREKWETQYF.

The genes are TRBV28 and TRBJ2-7, with a tentative D call TRBD2 (5 bases). Germline V gives CDR1 MDHEN, CDR2 SYDVKM. The CDR3 sequence is 14 residues long. V shed 5 bases and J shed 1 base, with 12 bases lying between them. The CDR3 reads CASSPGYRSYEQYF. CDR3 in DNA: TGTGCCAGCAGTCCGGGGTACAGATCCTACGAGCAGTACTTC.

The J gene is TRBJ2-5, the V gene TRBV7-9, with unresolved D. Trimming took off 1 base at V and 5 bases at J, with 5 bases between the two ends. The germline V gene encodes CDR1 SEHNR and CDR2 FQNEAQ (reference sequence). The CDR3 sequence is 12 residues long. The CDR3, as DNA: TGTGCCAGCAGCTTAGTCGGCGAGACCCAGTACTTC. It yields the protein CASSLVGETQYF.

This rearrangement joins TRBV6-6 to TRBJ1-2; 8 positions match TRBD1. Germline lookup yields CDR1 MNHNY and CDR2 SVGAGI (reference sequence). The CDR3 has 13 amino acids. Trimming took 5 bases from V and 3 from J; bases not matched to a gene: 2. Here the CDR3 reads CASSPDRDYGYTF. CDR3 in DNA: TGTGCCAGCAGTCCGGACAGGGACTATGGCTACACCTTC.

This rearrangement joins TRBV5-4 to TRBJ1-2, with a weak D call TRBD1 (6 bases). CDR3 length: 12 residues. With 5 bases removed from V and 8 bases from J, the gap between germline ends came to 13 bases. Germline values: CDR1 SGHNT, CDR2 YYREEE (reference sequence). CDR3 sequence: CASSLQGRGYTF. CDR3 DNA sequence: TGTGCCAGCAGTTTACAGGGTCGGGGCTACACCTTC.

Only one count was recorded for this clone. The chain joins TRBV13 to TRBJ2-1; 13 bases match TRBD2. V lost 5 bases to trimming and J lost 4 bases; unmatched junction nucleotides: 8. Germline-derived CDR1 and CDR2 are PRHDT and FYEKMQ (reference sequence). This CDR3 has 17 amino acids. The CDR3 bases are TGTGCCAGCAGCCCCGGACTAGCGGGAGCAGAGTACAATGAGCAGTTCTTC. It codes for CASSPGLAGAEYNEQFF.

J is TRBJ2-5 and V is TRBV5-1; D not resolved. The CDR3 has 13 amino acids. CDR1 is SGHRS, CDR2 YFSETQ, per germline. V was clipped by 4 bases and J by 4 bases, with 11 bases between them. The CDR3 DNA reads TGCGCCAGCAGCATGGGATTTCGAGAGACCCAGTACTTC. Protein product: CASSMGFRETQYF.

J is TRBJ1-2 and V is TRBV5-1; unclear D gene. Trimming removed 2 bases from V and 10 bases from J, with 21 bases in between. There are 15 residues in the CDR3. Germline V lookup: CDR1 SGHRS, CDR2 YFSETQ. CDR3: CASSLTPVGRGDYTF. The CDR3 DNA reads as TGCGCCAGCAGCTTAACTCCAGTTGGCCGGGGAGACTACACCTTC.

The chain joins TRBV7-8 to TRBJ1-3, with 9 bases matching TRBD1. V lost 5 bases, J lost 3 bases, and 8 bases stayed unmatched. The CDR3 contains 16 residues. Germline CDR1 SGHVS, CDR2 FQNEAQ. The DNA of the CDR3 is TGTGCCAGCAGCATTACCGGGACAGGGAGTGGAAACACCATATATTTT. Translated, it gives CASSITGTGSGNTIYF.

The rearrangement links TRBV2 to TRBJ1-1; 7 bases are shared with TRBD1. CDR3 length: 17 amino acids. The germline gives CDR1 SNHLY, CDR2 FYNNEI. The V and J ends lost 8 bases and 3 bases, in that order; junction bases with no gene match: 18. CDR3 residues: CASWVQGQVSGYTEAFF. The CDR3 DNA reads TGTGCCAGCTGGGTACAGGGGCAAGTATCGGGTTACACTGAAGCTTTCTTT.

The chain employs TRBV5-4 and TRBJ1-6; D unresolved. Trimming removed 0 bases from V and 5 bases from J, with 9 bases in between. CDR3 length equals 15 residues. The germline CDR1 and CDR2 sequences are SGHNT and YYREEE (reference sequence). The CDR3 coding sequence is TGTGCCAGCAGCTTGGGAAGGACCAATAATTCACCCCTCCACTTT. It specifies CASSLGRTNNSPLHF.

As to this clone: One junction end disagrees with the germline gene, perhaps due to a read error. The chain uses TRBV7-8 and TRBJ2-1, with D perhaps given as TRBD1 or TRBD2 (5 bases each). Germline V gives CDR1 SGHVS, CDR2 FQNEAQ. The CDR3 sequence is 15 residues long. The CDR3 sequence is CASSRAGTAYNQQFF. CDR3 coding DNA: TGTGCCAGCAGCAGGGCCGGGACCGCCTACAATCAGCAGTTCTTC.

The chain couples TRBV19 to TRBJ2-1; TRBD1 aligns across 8 bases. Trimming took 7 bases from V and 3 from J; bases not matched to a gene: 23. CDR1 and CDR2 (germline): LNHDA, SQIVND (reference sequence). The CDR3 loop spans 20 amino acids. The CDR3 nucleotides are TGTGCCAGTACCCCATGGGGTTTTGGACAGGGCCCCGTGAGCTACAATGAGCAGTTCTTC. Translated, it gives CASTPWGFGQGPVSYNEQFF.

The chain links TRBV18 to TRBJ2-7, with 14 bases aligning to TRBD2. V shed 2 bases and J 2 bases; nucleotides not matched to a gene: 8. Germline V lookup: CDR1 KGHSH, CDR2 LQKENI. This CDR3 is 18 amino acids long. The CDR3 DNA sequence: TGTGCCAGCTCACCAGATGGGACTAGCGGGAGTTCGCCCTACGAGCAGTACTTC. It specifies CASSPDGTSGSSPYEQYF.

V usage is TRBV4-2 and J usage is TRBJ1-3; D is undetermined. The length of the CDR3 is 16 residues. CDR1 is LGHNA, CDR2 YNFKEQ, per germline. The V end lost 6 bases, the J end lost 1 base, and 16 bases lay between the germline ends. The CDR3 loop is CASRPTVTDSGNTIYF. In nucleotides, the CDR3 is TGTGCCAGCAGGCCGACGGTGACGGATTCTGGAAACACCATATATTTT.

This chain joins TRBV28 and TRBJ2-6; no reliable D call. V shed 2 bases and J shed 4 bases, with 12 bases lying between them. Germline values: CDR1 MDHEN, CDR2 SYDVKM. There are 16 residues in the CDR3. CDR3 in amino acids: CASSLILGSGANVLTF. The CDR3 DNA sequence: TGTGCCAGCAGTTTAATCTTGGGATCCGGGGCCAACGTCCTGACTTTC.

With respect to this clone: Different DNA sequences within this sample yield the same CDR3. The genes are TRBV12-3 or TRBV12-4 and TRBJ2-2; no reliable D call. Deletions cut 3 bases from V and 6 bases from J, with 2 bases between. The CDR3 consists of 11 residues. CDR3 amino acids: CASSLSGELFF. The CDR3 DNA reads TGTGCCAGCAGTTTGTCCGGGGAGCTGTTTTTT.

The chain carries TRBV27 and TRBJ1-2, with TRBD1 matching 11 bases. The CDR3 totals 14 residues. Unmatched junction bases numbered 3, after V lost 6 bases and J lost 3 bases. Germline CDR1 is MNHEY and CDR2 is SMNVEV (reference sequence). The CDR3 loop is CASRPGQGDYGYTF. CDR3 nucleotide sequence: TGTGCCAGCAGACCGGGACAGGGGGACTATGGCTACACCTTC.

This rearrangement joins TRBV19 to TRBJ2-2; D is unclear. The CDR3 consists of 14 residues. CDR1 and CDR2 (germline): LNHDA, SQIVND (reference sequence). V lost 7 bases and J lost 6, with 15 bases in between. The CDR3 DNA reads as TGTGCCAGTACCGACACCTCTACGGCCGGGGAGCTGTTTTTT. The encoded protein is CASTDTSTAGELFF.

The V call is TRBV7-9, the J call TRBJ1-5; D call uncertain. Trimming stripped 5 bases from V and 7 bases from J, with 9 bases between. Germline V gene lookup returns CDR1 SEHNR and CDR2 FQNEAQ (reference sequence). The CDR3 is 12 residues long. The CDR3 DNA is TGTGCCAGCAGCAAAGGGTCCCAGCCCCAGCATTTT. Protein product: CASSKGSQPQHF.

The count of this clone is one. This rearrangement joins TRBV2 to TRBJ2-7, with 13 bases lining up with TRBD2. Germline V gene data show CDR1 as SNHLY and CDR2 as FYNNEI. The V and J ends lost 5 bases and 6 bases, in that order; junction bases with no gene match: 13. The CDR3 contains 17 residues. The CDR3 DNA follows: TGTGCCAGCAGTTTCACCGGGACTAGCGGGACTTTCGGCGAGCAGTACTTC. Translated, it gives CASSFTGTSGTFGEQYF.

This chain uses TRBV27 with TRBJ2-5; D is perhaps TRBD1 (6 bases). Germline V gene sequence: CDR1 MNHEY, CDR2 SMNVEV (reference sequence). V dropped 4 bases and J dropped 4 bases, with 13 bases sitting between them. There are 14 residues in the CDR3. CDR3 sequence: CASSSTGYGETQYF. The CDR3 DNA sequence: TGTGCCAGCAGTTCAACAGGGTATGGAGAGACCCAGTACTTC.

As DNA, the CDR3 is TGTGCCAGCAGCCCTCGGACTAGCTGGGATACGCAGTATTTT. It encodes CASSPRTSWDTQYF. J is TRBJ2-3 and V is TRBV3-1 (or the pseudogene TRBV3-2), with 8 bases aligning to TRBD2. The V and J ends lost 4 bases and 6 bases, in that order; junction bases with no gene match: 6. Germline V gene data show CDR1 as LGHDT and CDR2 as YNNKEL (reference sequence). The CDR3 is 14 amino acids.

V is TRBV2 and J is TRBJ1-5; TRBD1 might be the D (6 bases). V was shortened by 10 bases and J by 3 bases, with 10 bases between the two germline ends. CDR1 and CDR2 (germline): SNHLY, FYNNEI. The CDR3 runs to 12 residues. The CDR3 sequence is CATRQDNQPQHF. In nucleotides, the CDR3 is TGTGCCACTCGACAGGACAATCAGCCCCAGCATTTT.

In DNA, the CDR3 is TGTGCCAGCTCACCACGACAACCCCAGGGGAATGAGCAGTTCTTC. This translates into CASSPRQPQGNEQFF. This sequence joins TRBV18 and TRBJ2-1, with D possibly matching TRBD1 (6 bases). Trimming shortened V by 1 base and J by 7 bases, and 14 bases separated the two germline ends. The CDR3 is made up of 15 amino acids. Germline CDR1 reads KGHSH; CDR2 reads LQKENI.

The chain links TRBV11-3 to TRBJ1-5; a weak D match, TRBD1 (5 bases). V was cut by 0 bases and J by 2 bases, with 14 bases left in between. The CDR3 is 17 residues long. Germline V gives CDR1 SGHNT, CDR2 YENEEA. CDR3 loop: CASSLDDTGLCNQPQHF. The CDR3 DNA follows: TGTGCCAGCAGCTTAGATGACACAGGCCTATGCAATCAGCCCCAGCATTTT.

V usage is TRBV2 and J usage is TRBJ1-6; D gene unclear. This CDR3 is 14 amino acids long. Per the germline V gene, CDR1 is SNHLY and CDR2 is FYNNEI. The V and J ends lost 6 bases and 6 bases respectively, with 12 bases between them. Here the CDR3 reads CASSRFWLNSPLHF. The CDR3 coding sequence is TGTGCCAGCAGCAGGTTCTGGCTTAATTCACCCCTCCACTTT.

The V and J genes are TRBV2 and TRBJ1-1; TRBD1 matches at 7 bases. Germline lookup yields CDR1 SNHLY and CDR2 FYNNEI. The CDR3 covers 14 residues. Trimming at V came to 5 bases and at J to 0 bases, leaving 3 bases not matched to a gene. The CDR3 spells CASSYRGLNTEAFF. CDR3 DNA: TGTGCCAGCAGTTACAGGGGACTGAACACTGAAGCTTTCTTT.

The chain joins TRBV20-1 to TRBJ1-1; TRBD1 is a possible D gene (5 bases). The CDR3 is made up of 11 amino acids. Trimming stripped 6 bases from V and 5 bases from J, with 10 bases between. The germline gives CDR1 DFQATT, CDR2 SNEGSKA (reference sequence). The CDR3 reads CSAIQGTEAFF. CDR3 coding DNA: TGCAGTGCAATTCAGGGAACTGAAGCTTTCTTT.